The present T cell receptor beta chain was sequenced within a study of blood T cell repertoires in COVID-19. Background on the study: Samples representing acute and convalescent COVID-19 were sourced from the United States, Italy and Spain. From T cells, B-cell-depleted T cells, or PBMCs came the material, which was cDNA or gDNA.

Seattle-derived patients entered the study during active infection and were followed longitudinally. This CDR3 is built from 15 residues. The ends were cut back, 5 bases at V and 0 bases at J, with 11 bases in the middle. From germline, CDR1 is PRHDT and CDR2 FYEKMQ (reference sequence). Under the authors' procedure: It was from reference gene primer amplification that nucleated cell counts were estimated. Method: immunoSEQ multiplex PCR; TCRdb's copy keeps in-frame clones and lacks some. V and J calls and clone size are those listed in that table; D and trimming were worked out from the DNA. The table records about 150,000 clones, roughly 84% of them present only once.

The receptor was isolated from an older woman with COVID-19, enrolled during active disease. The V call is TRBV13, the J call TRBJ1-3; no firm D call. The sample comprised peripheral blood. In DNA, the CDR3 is TGTGCCAGCAGCCCCGGTGCTCCCTCTGGAAACACCATATATTTT. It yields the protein CASSPGAPSGNTIYF.